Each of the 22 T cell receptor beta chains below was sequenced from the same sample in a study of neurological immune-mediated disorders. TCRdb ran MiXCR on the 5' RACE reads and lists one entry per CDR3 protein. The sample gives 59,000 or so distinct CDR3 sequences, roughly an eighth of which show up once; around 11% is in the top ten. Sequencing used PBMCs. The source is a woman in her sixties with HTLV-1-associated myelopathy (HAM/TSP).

The CDR3 sequence: CASSIGGVSQHF. The CDR3 coding sequence is TGTGCCAGTAGTATAGGTGGGGTTTCCCAGCATTTT. This chain connects TRBV19 to TRBJ1-5; the D is unclear. Trimming took off 1 base at V and 11 bases at J, with 9 bases between the two ends. The germline V gene encodes CDR1 LNHDA and CDR2 SQIVND (reference sequence). CDR3 length equals 12 residues.

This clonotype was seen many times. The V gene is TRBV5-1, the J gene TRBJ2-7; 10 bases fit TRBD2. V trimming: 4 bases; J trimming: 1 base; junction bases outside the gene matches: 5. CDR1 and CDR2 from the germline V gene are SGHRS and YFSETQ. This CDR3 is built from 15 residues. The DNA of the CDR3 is TGCGCCAGCAGCCCTGGACTAGCGGCTTCCTACGAGCAGTACTTC. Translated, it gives CASSPGLAASYEQYF.

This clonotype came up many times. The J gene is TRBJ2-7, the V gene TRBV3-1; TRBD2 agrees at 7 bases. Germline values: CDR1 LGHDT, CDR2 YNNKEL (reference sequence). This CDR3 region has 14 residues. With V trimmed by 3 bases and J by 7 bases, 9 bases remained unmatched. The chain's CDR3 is CASSHLGGNGEQYF. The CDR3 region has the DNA TGTGCCAGCAGCCATCTCGGGGGGAACGGGGAGCAGTACTTC.

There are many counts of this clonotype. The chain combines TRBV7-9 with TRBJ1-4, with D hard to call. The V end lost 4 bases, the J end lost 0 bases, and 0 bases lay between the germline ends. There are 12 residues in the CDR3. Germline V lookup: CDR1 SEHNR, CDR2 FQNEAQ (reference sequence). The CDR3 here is CASSSTNEKLFF. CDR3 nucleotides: TGTGCCAGCAGCTCAACTAATGAAAAACTGTTTTTT.

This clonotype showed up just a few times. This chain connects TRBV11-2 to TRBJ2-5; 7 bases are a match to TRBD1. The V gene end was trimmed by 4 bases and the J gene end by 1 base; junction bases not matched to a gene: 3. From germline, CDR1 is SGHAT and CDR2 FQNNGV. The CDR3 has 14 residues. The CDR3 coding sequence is TGTGCCAGCAGCTCCGGGACAGCCCAAGAGACCCAGTACTTC. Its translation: CASSSGTAQETQYF.

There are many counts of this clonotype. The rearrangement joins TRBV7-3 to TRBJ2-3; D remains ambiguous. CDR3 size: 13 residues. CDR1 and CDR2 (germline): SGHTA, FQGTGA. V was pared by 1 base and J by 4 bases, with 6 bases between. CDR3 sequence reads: CASSLSLADTQYF. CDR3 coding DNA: TGTGCCAGCAGCTTAAGTCTGGCAGATACGCAGTATTTT.

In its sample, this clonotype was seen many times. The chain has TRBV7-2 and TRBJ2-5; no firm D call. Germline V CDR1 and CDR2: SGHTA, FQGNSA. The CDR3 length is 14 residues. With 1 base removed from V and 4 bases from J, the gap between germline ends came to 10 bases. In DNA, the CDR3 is TGTGCCAGCAGCTTAGTGAGGTGGAGAGAGACCCAGTACTTC. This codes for CASSLVRWRETQYF. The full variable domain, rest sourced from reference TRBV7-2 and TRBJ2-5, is GAGVSQSPSNKVTEKGKDVELRCDPISGHTALYWYRQSLGQGLEFLIYFQGNSAPDKSGLPSDRFSAERTGGSVSTLTIQRTQQEDSAVYLCASSLVRWRETQYFGPGTRLLVL.

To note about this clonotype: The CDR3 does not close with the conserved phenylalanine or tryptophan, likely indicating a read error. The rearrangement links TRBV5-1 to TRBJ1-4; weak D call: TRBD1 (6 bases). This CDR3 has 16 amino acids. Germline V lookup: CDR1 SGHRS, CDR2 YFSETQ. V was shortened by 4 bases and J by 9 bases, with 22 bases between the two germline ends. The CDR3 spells CASSAGQPPSVKKLFL. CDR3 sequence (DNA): TGCGCCAGCAGCGCCGGACAGCCACCTTCGGTGAAAAAACTGTTTCTT.

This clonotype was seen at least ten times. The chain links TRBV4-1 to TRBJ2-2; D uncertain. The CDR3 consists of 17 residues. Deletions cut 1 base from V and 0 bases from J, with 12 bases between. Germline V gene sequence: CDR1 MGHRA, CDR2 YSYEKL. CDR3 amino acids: CASSQVKGAANTGELFF. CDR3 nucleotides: TGCGCCAGCAGCCAAGTTAAAGGCGCTGCGAACACCGGGGAGCTGTTTTTT.

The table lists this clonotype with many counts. The CDR3 coding sequence is TGTGCCAGCAGCGGAGGACAGGGGCTGGCGGAGGCCCTCAAGGTGCAGTTCTTC. Protein: CASSGGQGLAEALKVQFF. V gene TRBV5-5 combines with J gene TRBJ2-1; 9 bases align to TRBD1. Germline CDR1 SGHKS, CDR2 YYEKEE (reference sequence). This CDR3 is built from 18 residues. The J segment lost 12 bases and the V segment lost 4 bases, leaving 23 bases of the junction unmatched. Complete variable domain (other parts from reference TRBV5-5 and TRBJ2-1): DAGVTQSPTHLIKTRGQQVTLRCSPISGHKSVSWYQQVLGQGPQFIFQYYEKEERGRGNFPDRFSARQFPNYSSELNVNALLLGDSALYLCASSGGQGLAEALKVQFFGPGTRLTVL.

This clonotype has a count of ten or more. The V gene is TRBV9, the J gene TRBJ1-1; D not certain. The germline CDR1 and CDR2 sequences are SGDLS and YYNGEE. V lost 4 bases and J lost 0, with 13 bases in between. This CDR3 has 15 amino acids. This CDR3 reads CASSPPSRVNTEAFF. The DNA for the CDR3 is TGTGCCAGCAGCCCACCTTCTCGGGTGAACACTGAAGCTTTCTTT.

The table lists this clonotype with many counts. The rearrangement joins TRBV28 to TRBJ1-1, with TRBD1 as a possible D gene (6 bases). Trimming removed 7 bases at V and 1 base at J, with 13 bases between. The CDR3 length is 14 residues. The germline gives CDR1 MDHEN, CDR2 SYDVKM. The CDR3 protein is CASKLSGANTEAFF. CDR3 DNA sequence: TGTGCCAGCAAACTCTCGGGGGCGAACACTGAAGCTTTCTTT.

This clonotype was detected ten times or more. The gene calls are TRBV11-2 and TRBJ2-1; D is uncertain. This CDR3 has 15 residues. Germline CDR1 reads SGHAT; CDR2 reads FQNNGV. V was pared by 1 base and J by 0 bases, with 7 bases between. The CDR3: CASSLGFRSYNEQFF. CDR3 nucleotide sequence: TGTGCCAGCAGCTTAGGCTTTCGCTCCTACAATGAGCAGTTCTTC.

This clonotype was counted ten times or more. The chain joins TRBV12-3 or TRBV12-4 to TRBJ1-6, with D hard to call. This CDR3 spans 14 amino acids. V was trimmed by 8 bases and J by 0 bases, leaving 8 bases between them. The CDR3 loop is CASGVSSYNSPLHF. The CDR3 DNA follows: TGTGCCAGCGGGGTGAGCTCCTATAATTCACCCCTCCACTTT.

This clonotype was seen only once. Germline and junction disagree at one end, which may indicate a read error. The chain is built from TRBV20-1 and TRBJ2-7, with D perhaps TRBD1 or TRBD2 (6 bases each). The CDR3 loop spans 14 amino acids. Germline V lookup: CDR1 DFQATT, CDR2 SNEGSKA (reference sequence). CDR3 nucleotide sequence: TGCAGTGCTAGAGATTCAGGGGTCGGCGGGAATCCGGAATTC. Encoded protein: CSARDSGVGGNPEF.

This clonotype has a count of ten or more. The CDR3 DNA follows: TGTGCCAGCAGCTTCGGACAGAGGGACGAGCAGTACTTC. Protein sequence: CASSFGQRDEQYF. J is TRBJ2-7 and V is TRBV7-8, with D perhaps matching TRBD1 (6 bases). The CDR3 has 13 residues. In germline, CDR1 is SGHVS, CDR2 FQNEAQ. Trimming took 3 bases from V and 5 from J, leaving 11 bases between them.

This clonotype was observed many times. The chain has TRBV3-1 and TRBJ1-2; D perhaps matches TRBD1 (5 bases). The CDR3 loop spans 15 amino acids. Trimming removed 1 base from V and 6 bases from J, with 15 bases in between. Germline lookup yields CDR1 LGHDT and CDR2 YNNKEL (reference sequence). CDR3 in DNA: TGTGCCAGCAGCCAAGGCCGGGCAGGGAGGAATGGCTACACCTTC. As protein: CASSQGRAGRNGYTF.

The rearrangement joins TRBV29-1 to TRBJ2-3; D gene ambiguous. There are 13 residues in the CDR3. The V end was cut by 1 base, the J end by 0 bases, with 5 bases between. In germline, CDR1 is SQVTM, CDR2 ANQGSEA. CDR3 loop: CSVEGLSTDTQYF. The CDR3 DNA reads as TGCAGCGTTGAAGGGCTGAGCACAGATACGCAGTATTTT.

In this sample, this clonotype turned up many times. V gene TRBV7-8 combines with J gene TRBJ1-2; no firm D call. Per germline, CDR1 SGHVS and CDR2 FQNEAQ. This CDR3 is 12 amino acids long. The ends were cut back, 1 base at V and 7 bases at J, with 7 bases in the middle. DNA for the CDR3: TGTGCCAGCAGCTTAGGGAGTGGTGGCTACACCTTC. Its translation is CASSLGSGGYTF.

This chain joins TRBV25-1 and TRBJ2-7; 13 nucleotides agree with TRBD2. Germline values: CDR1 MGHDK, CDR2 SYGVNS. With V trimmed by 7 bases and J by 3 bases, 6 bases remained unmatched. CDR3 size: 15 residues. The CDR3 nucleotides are TGTGCCAGCAATGGGGGACTAGCGGGAATCTACGAGCAGTACTTC. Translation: CASNGGLAGIYEQYF.

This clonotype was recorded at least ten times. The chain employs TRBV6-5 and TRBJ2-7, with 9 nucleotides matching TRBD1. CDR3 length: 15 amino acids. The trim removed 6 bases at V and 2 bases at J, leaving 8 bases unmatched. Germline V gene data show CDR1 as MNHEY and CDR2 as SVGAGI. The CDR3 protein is CASRTPGQGTYEQYF. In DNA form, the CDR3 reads TGTGCCAGCAGGACTCCGGGACAGGGAACCTACGAGCAGTACTTC.

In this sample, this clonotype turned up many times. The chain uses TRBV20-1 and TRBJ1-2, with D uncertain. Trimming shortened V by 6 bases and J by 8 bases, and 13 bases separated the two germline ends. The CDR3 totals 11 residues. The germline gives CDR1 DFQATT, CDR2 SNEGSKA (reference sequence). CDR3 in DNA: TGCAGTGCCCCGACGGTCCTGGGCTACACCTTC. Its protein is CSAPTVLGYTF.